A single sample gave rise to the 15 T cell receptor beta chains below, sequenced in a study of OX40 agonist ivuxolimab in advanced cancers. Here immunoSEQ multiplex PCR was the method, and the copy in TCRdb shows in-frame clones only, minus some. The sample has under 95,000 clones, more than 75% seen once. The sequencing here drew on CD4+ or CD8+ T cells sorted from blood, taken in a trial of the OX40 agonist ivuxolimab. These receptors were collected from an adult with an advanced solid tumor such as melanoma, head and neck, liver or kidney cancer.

The CDR3 is CASGHRGYEQYF. The CDR3 bases are TGTGCCAGTGGACACCGCGGCTACGAGCAGTACTTC. The chain recombines TRBV6-1 with TRBJ2-7; TRBD1 is a possible D gene (5 bases). The length of the CDR3 is 12 residues. Germline V gives CDR1 MNHNS, CDR2 SASEGT. The V gene lost 9 bases and the J gene lost 3 bases, with 12 bases spanning the gap.

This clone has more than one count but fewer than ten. The CDR3 region is CASRTEGNTIYF. Written as DNA, the CDR3 is TGTGCCAGCAGGACAGAAGGAAACACCATATATTTT. The rearrangement uses TRBV6-1 and TRBJ1-3, with a weak D call TRBD1 (5 bases). Trimming removed 6 bases at V and 4 bases at J, with 7 bases between. CDR3 length: 12 residues. Germline CDR1 is MNHNS and CDR2 is SASEGT.

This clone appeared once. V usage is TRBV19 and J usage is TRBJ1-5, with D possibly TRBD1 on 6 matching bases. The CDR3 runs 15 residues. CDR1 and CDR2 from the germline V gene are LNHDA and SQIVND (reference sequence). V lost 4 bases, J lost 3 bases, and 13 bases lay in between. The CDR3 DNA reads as TGTGCCAGTAGTACCGGGACAAGGGACAATCAGCCCCAGCATTTT. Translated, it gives CASSTGTRDNQPQHF.

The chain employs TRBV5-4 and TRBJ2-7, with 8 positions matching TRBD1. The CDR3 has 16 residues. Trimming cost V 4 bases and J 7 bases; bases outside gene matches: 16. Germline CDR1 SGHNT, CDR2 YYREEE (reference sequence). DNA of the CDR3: TGTGCCAGCAGCCCGGGGGCGCTTACAGGGGGTCAAGAGCAGTACTTC. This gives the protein CASSPGALTGGQEQYF. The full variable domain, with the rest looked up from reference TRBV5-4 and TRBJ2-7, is ETGVTQSPTHLIKTRGQQVTLRCSSQSGHNTVSWYQQALGQGPQFIFQYYREEENGRGNFPPRFSGLQFPNYSSELNVNALELDDSALYLCASSPGALTGGQEQYFGPGTRLTVT.

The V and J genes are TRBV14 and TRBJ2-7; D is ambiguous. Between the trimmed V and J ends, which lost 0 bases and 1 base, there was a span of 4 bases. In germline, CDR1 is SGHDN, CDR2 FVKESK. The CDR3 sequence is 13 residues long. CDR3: CASSQDLSYEQYF. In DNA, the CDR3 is TGTGCCAGCAGCCAAGACCTTTCCTACGAGCAGTACTTC.

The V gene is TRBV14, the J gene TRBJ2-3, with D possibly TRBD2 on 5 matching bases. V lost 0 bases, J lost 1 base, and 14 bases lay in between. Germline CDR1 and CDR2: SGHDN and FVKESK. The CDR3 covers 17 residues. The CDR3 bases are TGTGCCAGCAGCCAAGATTGGAGTCTAGCCGGCACAGATACGCAGTATTTT. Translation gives CASSQDWSLAGTDTQYF.

CDR3 residues: CASSPGGGYEQYF. For the CDR3, the DNA is TGTGCCAGCTCACCCGGGGGGGGGTACGAGCAGTACTTC. The chain combines TRBV18 with TRBJ2-7, with TRBD2 identical over 8 bases. This CDR3 region has 13 residues. Germline assignment: CDR1 KGHSH and CDR2 LQKENI. Losses at the gene ends were 3 bases for V and 4 bases for J; bases not matched to a gene: 2.

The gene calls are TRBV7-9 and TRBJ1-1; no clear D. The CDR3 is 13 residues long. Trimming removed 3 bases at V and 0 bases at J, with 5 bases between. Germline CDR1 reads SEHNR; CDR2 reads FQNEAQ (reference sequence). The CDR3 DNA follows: TGTGCCAGCAGCTTTTCGATGAACACTGAAGCTTTCTTT. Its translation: CASSFSMNTEAFF. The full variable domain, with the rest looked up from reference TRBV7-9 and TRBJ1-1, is DTGVSQNPRHKITKRGQNVTFRCDPISEHNRLYWYRQTLGQGPEFLTYFQNEAQLEKSRLLSDRFSAERPKGSFSTLEIQRTEQGDSAMYLCASSFSMNTEAFFGQGTRLTVV.

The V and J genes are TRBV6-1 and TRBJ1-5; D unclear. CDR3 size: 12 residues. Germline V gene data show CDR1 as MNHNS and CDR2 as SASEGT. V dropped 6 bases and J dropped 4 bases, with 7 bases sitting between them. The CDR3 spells CASRTPNQPQHF. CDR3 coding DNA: TGTGCCAGCAGGACACCGAATCAGCCCCAGCATTTT.

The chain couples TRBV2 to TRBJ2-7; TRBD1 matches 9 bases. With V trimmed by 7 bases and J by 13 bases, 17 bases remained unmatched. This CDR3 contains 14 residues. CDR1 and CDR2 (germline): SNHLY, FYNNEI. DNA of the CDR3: TGTGCCAGCATTCTGACTTCCCTCCGGGACAGGGCATACTTC. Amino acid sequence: CASILTSLRDRAYF.

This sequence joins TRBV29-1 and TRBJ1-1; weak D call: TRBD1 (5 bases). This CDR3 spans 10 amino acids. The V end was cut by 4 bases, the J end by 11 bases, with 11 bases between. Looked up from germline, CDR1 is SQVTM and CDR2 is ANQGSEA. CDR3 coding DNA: TGCAGCGTTGTGGGACGAACCGCTTTCTTT. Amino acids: CSVVGRTAFF. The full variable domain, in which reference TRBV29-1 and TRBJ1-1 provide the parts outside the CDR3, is SAVISQKPSRDICQRGTSLTIQCQVDSQVTMMFWYRQQPGQSLTLIATANQGSEATYESGFVIDKFPISRPNLTFSTLTVSNMSPEDSSIYLCSVVGRTAFFGQGTRLTVV.

The CDR3 DNA reads TGCGCCAGCAGCCTGACAGGGTCCCCCGAGAATGAGCAGTTCTTC. Translating it yields CASSLTGSPENEQFF. The gene calls are TRBV5-1 and TRBJ2-1; 7 bases agree with TRBD1. Germline V CDR1 and CDR2: SGHRS, YFSETQ. The CDR3 is 15 amino acids. V lost 4 bases to trimming and J lost 7 bases; unmatched junction nucleotides: 11.

The CDR3 bases are TGTGCCTGGAGGGAAAGCAACTCCTATGGCTACACCTTC. It specifies CAWRESNSYGYTF. This chain uses TRBV30 with TRBJ1-2; D call uncertain. This CDR3 is 13 amino acids long. CDR1 and CDR2 (germline): GTSNPN, SVGIG (reference sequence). V lost 3 bases to trimming and J lost 4 bases, with 12 bases between them.

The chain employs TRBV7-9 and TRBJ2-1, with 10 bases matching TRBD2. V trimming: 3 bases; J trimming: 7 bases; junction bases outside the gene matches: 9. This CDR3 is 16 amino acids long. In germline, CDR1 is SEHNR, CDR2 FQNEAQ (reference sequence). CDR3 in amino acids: CASSFLTSGVENEQFF. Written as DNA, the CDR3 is TGTGCCAGCAGCTTCCTTACTAGCGGGGTAGAAAATGAGCAGTTCTTC.

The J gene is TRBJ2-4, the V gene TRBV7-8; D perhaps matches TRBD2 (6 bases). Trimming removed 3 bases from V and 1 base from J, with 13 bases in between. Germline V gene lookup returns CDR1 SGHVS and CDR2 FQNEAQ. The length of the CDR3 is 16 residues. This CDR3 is CASSLGLHGAKNIQYF. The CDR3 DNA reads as TGTGCCAGCAGCTTGGGACTCCATGGCGCCAAAAACATTCAGTACTTC.